This T cell receptor beta chain originates from a study of tumor-infiltrating lymphocytes in oesophageal squamous cell carcinoma. TCRdb reanalysed the reads using MiXCR and keeps one entry per CDR3 protein. The sample yields 9,500 to 14,000 distinct CDR3 sequences, 58% seen once. Germline-derived CDR1 and CDR2 are MDHEN and SYDVKM. There are 15 residues in the CDR3. Trimming stripped 4 bases from V and 3 bases from J, with 16 bases between. In this sample, this clonotype is medium-sized (0.01 to 0.1%). The V and J genes are TRBV28 and TRBJ2-7; a weak D match, TRBD1 (6 bases). The sequence derives from a female donor with esophageal squamous cell carcinoma. Sequenced input: blood. DNA of the CDR3: TGTGCCAGCAGTTCAGGGGTAAGGGCCTTCTACGAGCAGTACTTC. Translating it yields CASSSGVRAFYEQYF.